The clone carrying this TCR beta chain was seen ten or more times. Its cognate antigen is unknown. Germline values: CDR1 SGHRS, CDR2 YFSETQ. This CDR3 is built from 15 residues. V was clipped by 0 bases and J by 4 bases; unmatched bases: 5. What was amplified from RNA transcripts were TCR beta CDR3 regions. The HTBI primer set drove a first-round RT-PCR of the TCR CDR3. TCRdb re-called the multiplex PCR reads through MiXCR, storing one row per CDR3 protein. Here the sample spans about 400,000 distinct CDR3 sequences, about 16% being singletons. The data were obtained in a study of T cells in Graves' hyperthyroidism and ophthalmopathy. Fresh peripheral blood, roughly 10 ml of it, supplied the PBMCs. Overall study results and limits: By a 13 V-J model, ophthalmopathy was set apart from stable hyperthyroidism.

The TCR sequence derives from a woman aged 30 to 39 with Graves' hyperthyroidism. This chain links TRBV5-1 with TRBJ2-5, with 8 bases matching TRBD1. Sequencing was done on a sample of blood. CDR3 nucleotide sequence: TGCGCCAGCAGCTTGGATGACAGGGGACGAGAGACCCAGTACTTC. Its protein product is CASSLDDRGRETQYF.